The rows below give T cell receptor beta chains drawn from one sample of a study of T cells after yellow fever vaccination. TCRdb analysed the 5' RACE reads with MiXCR anew, one entry per CDR3 protein. The sample holds about 32,000 distinct CDR3 sequences; more than 9% are singletons and the top ten take approximately 12%. The material was PBMCs, either bulk or a sorted T-cell subset (CD4+, CD8+, memory, or dextramer-sorted; not recorded which), obtained roughly 15 days after the first yellow fever vaccination. These receptors were collected from a young man who received the YFV17D yellow fever vaccine. Both conserved end residues are part of each CDR3. D genes are given only for firm matches. Size tells how often a clone was seen (once, few, many) or the class of an expanded clone, and some rows leave it out.

TGCAGTGCTAGCAGACTCCTGCCTAGCACAGATACGCAGTATTTT CSASRLLPSTDTQYF TRBJ2-3 many TRBV20-1 -
TGTGCCAGCTCACCATCATCGACAGCGTGGATCGGGGAGCTGTTTTTT CASSPSSTAWIGELFF TRBJ2-2 many TRBV18 -
TGTGCCAGCAGCCAAGTACCCCCTGAAGCTTTCTTT CASSQVPPEAFF TRBJ1-1 many TRBV3-1 -
TGTGCCAGCGGCAGGGGGAATGAGCAGTTCTTC CASGRGNEQFF TRBJ2-1 many TRBV6-2/TRBV6-3 TRBD1
TGTGCCAGCAGCTTAGCAGTGGGGTTGGGGAACACTGAAGCTTTCTTT CASSLAVGLGNTEAFF TRBJ1-1 - TRBV7-2 -
TGCAGTGCTAGAGATCGGAGGTATAGCAATCAGCCCCAGCATTTT CSARDRRYSNQPQHF TRBJ1-5 many TRBV20-1 -
TGCGCCAGCAGCCAAGAGTCAAGCACGGTCTACGAGCAGTACTTC CASSQESSTVYEQYF TRBJ2-7 many TRBV4-3 -
TGTGCCAGCAGTGAAGTACAGTCCTACAATGAGCAGTTCTTC CASSEVQSYNEQFF TRBJ2-1 many TRBV6-1 -
TGCAGTGCTATCGGGGGGGCCGCTAGCACAGATACGCAGTATTTT CSAIGGAASTDTQYF TRBJ2-3 - TRBV20-1 TRBD2
TGCGCCAGCAGCTTTGAGGGCACTGAAGCTTTCTTT CASSFEGTEAFF TRBJ1-1 many TRBV5-1 -
TGTGCCAGCAGCCCCGGGCTCGTCTACTGGCAGTACTTC CASSPGLVYWQYF TRBJ2-7 - TRBV5-3 -
TGTGCCAGCAGTTACCTAATCGACACTAGCAATCAGCCCCAGCATTTT CASSYLIDTSNQPQHF TRBJ1-5 many TRBV6-5 -
TGTGCCAGCAGTTTGGATGGGTCAGATACGCAGTATTTT CASSLDGSDTQYF TRBJ2-3 many TRBV28 -
TGCAGTGCTAGAAGCCTTAATAATGAGCAGTTCTTC CSARSLNNEQFF TRBJ2-1 many TRBV20-1 -
TGTGCCAGCAGTTTGGCAGGGTCAGGCTATGGCTACACCTTC CASSLAGSGYGYTF TRBJ1-2 many TRBV12-3/TRBV12-4 -
TGCGCCAGCAGCTTGTTCCCCCGGGGGAACTACAATGAGCAGTTCTTC CASSLFPRGNYNEQFF TRBJ2-1 many TRBV5-1 -
TGCGCCAGCAGCTCGCAGGGCCCTAGCACAGATACGCAGTATTTT CASSSQGPSTDTQYF TRBJ2-3 many TRBV5-1 -
TGCGCCAGCAGCTTGCTCTCGGTCCAAGAGACCCAGTACTTC CASSLLSVQETQYF TRBJ2-5 many TRBV5-1 -
TGTGCCAGCTCTGAGAGTTCGAACACTGAAGCTTTCTTT CASSESSNTEAFF TRBJ1-1 many TRBV18 -
TGTGCCAGCAGCCAAGATCGGGACAGGTATAATGAAAAACTGTTTTTT CASSQDRDRYNEKLFF TRBJ1-4 many TRBV4-2 TRBD1
TGTGCCAGCAGCTCCCGGGACCAGCGTCTCAATGAGCAGTTCTTC CASSSRDQRLNEQFF TRBJ2-1 many TRBV7-2 -
TGTGCCAGCAGTTCGACAGGTTCCTATGGCTACACCTTC CASSSTGSYGYTF TRBJ1-2 many TRBV12-3/TRBV12-4 -
TGCGCCAGCAGTGAGATCCGAGGGACAGGGTCCCACGAGCAGTACTTC CASSEIRGTGSHEQYF TRBJ2-7 many TRBV10-1 TRBD1
TGTGCCAGCAGCATCTGGACTTCTAGCACAGATACGCAGTATTTT CASSIWTSSTDTQYF TRBJ2-3 many TRBV5-6 -
TGTGCCAGCAGTGGGTACTTGGGCGTTACCCTCCACTTT CASSGYLGVTLHF TRBJ1-6 many TRBV6-2/TRBV6-3 -
TGTGCCAGCAGCCCCGAAACGGCCGGTGACAATGAGCAGTTCTTC CASSPETAGDNEQFF TRBJ2-1 many TRBV2 -
TGTGCCAGCAGACCCGGGACTAGCGGCACAGATACGCAGTATTTT CASRPGTSGTDTQYF TRBJ2-3 - TRBV5-4 TRBD2
TGTGCCAGCAGTTACGAGGTAGCGGGGGCAAATGAGCAGTTCTTC CASSYEVAGANEQFF TRBJ2-1 medium-sized TRBV6-2/TRBV6-3 TRBD2
TGTGCCAGCAGCTTACAACCGGGGTTGGGCACAGATACGCAGTATTTT CASSLQPGLGTDTQYF TRBJ2-3 few TRBV7-2 -
TGCGCCAGCAGCTTGTCTCAGGGGGGCTATGGCTACACCTTC CASSLSQGGYGYTF TRBJ1-2 - TRBV5-1 TRBD1
TGTGCCAGCAGGCAATCGGAAACTGGAAACACCATATATTTT CASRQSETGNTIYF TRBJ1-3 many TRBV3-1 -
TGTGCCAGCGATCCGGACAGGGCTCAACAAGCTTTCTTT CASDPDRAQQAFF TRBJ1-1 few TRBV6-6 TRBD1
TGCGCCAGCAGCTCTTCGACTAGCGGGAAAGAGACCCAGTACTTC CASSSSTSGKETQYF TRBJ2-5 many TRBV5-1 TRBD2
TGTGCCAGCAGCGCTTTCGGGATTCTGCACAATGAGCAGTTCTTC CASSAFGILHNEQFF TRBJ2-1 many TRBV5-6 -
TGTGCCAGCAGCCAAGAGATCGCGGGGCCCCGGTCCACCGGGGAGCTGTTTTTT CASSQEIAGPRSTGELFF TRBJ2-2 many TRBV4-2 -
TGTGCCAGCAGTTCTCCTTTAAGGGGGACCTCTGGAAACACCATATATTTT CASSSPLRGTSGNTIYF TRBJ1-3 many TRBV6-5 -
TGTGCCAGCAGTTACTCAAATATGGGGGGTTATGGCTACACCTTC CASSYSNMGGYGYTF TRBJ1-2 many TRBV6-5 -
TGTGCCAGCAGTCCCGTAGACAGGGTGGTCAAAAACATTCAGTACTTC CASSPVDRVVKNIQYF TRBJ2-4 many TRBV6-2/TRBV6-3 TRBD1
TGTGCCAGCAGCCCCAATAAGGGGGGTTTCACAGATACGCAGTATTTT CASSPNKGGFTDTQYF TRBJ2-3 many TRBV11-3 -
TGCAGTGCTAGACCCGGACAGGGTCGGTTGGAGACCCAGTACTTC CSARPGQGRLETQYF TRBJ2-5 many TRBV20-1 TRBD1
TGCGCCAGCAGCTTGGACCGACAGGGCCTGCTTGAAAAACTGTTTTTT CASSLDRQGLLEKLFF TRBJ1-4 many TRBV5-1 TRBD1
TGCGCCAGCAGCGGGACAGCGCAAGAGACCCAGTACTTC CASSGTAQETQYF TRBJ2-5 medium-sized TRBV5-1 TRBD1
TGTGCCAGCAGTCCCCCGGGGTTACAAGAGACCCAGTACTTC CASSPPGLQETQYF TRBJ2-5 many TRBV12-3/TRBV12-4 -
TGCGCCAGCAAAGGACAGGGCAGCACAGATACGCAGTATTTT CASKGQGSTDTQYF TRBJ2-3 many TRBV5-1 TRBD1
TGTGCTACCTCTCCGCTCGGAATACCCTACAATGAGCAGTTCTTC CATSPLGIPYNEQFF TRBJ2-1 many TRBV12-5 -
TGCGCCAGCAGCCTATCTATAGCGGGAGCCGGGGAGCTGTTTTTT CASSLSIAGAGELFF TRBJ2-2 many TRBV5-1 TRBD2
TGCAGCGCCTGGAGACAATTCGAGTACACCTTC CSAWRQFEYTF TRBJ1-2 medium-sized TRBV29-1 -
TGCAGTGCTAGAAACCCCACAGGGATTCTCGAGAAGCCCCAGCATTTT CSARNPTGILEKPQHF TRBJ1-5 many TRBV20-1 -
TGCGCCAGCAGCTTGGCCGTCGGACAGGGGTCTGGCTACACCTTC CASSLAVGQGSGYTF TRBJ1-2 many TRBV5-1 TRBD1
TGTGCCAGCAGCGGGGGACTAGCGGACGGGGAGCTGTTTTTT CASSGGLADGELFF TRBJ2-2 many TRBV11-3 TRBD2
TGTGCCAGCAGCCTAGAACCGGGACTAGGCACAGATACGCAGTATTTT CASSLEPGLGTDTQYF TRBJ2-3 many TRBV11-3 TRBD2